This T cell receptor (beta chain) was sequenced during a study of early T cells in non-severe SARS-CoV-2 infection. Overall study: The input, bulk RNA from unsorted whole blood, was sequenced, and chains were unpaired. Overall study findings and caveats: Matches to VDJdb favored anti-spike CD8 responses and missed private and CD4 specificities.

This clonotype was seen repeatedly, ten times or more. No antigen is known for it. Individual cDNA molecules received unique molecular identifiers. In TCRdb, the 5' RACE reads were re-called with MiXCR into one record per CDR3 protein. The sample comprises about 55,000 distinct CDR3 sequences, around 6.6% of which are singletons, and 5.8% rests with the top ten. Trimming pared 5 bases from V and 1 base from J, leaving 9 bases between. The CDR3 covers 13 residues. This sample comprised whole blood, obtained at baseline. The chain links TRBV5-3 to TRBJ1-1; D unclear. TRBV5-3 is filed as an ORF, its function uncertain. The TCR comes from an adult who was a healthcare worker with PCR-confirmed SARS-CoV-2 infection or an uninfected control (not recorded which). In DNA form, the CDR3 reads TGTGCCAGAAGTGGGATTACGAACACTGAAGCTTTCTTT. Amino acid sequence: CARSGITNTEAFF.